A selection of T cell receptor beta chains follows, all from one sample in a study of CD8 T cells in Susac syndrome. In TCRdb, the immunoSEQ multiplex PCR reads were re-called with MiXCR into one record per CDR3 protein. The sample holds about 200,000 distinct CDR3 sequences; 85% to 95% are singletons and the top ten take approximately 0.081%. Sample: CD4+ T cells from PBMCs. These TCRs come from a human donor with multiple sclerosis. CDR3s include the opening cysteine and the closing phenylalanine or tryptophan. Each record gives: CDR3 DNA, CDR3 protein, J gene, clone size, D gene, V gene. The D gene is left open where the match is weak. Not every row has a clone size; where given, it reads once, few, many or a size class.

cdr3_nt: TGCAGTGCTAGTAGTAGTCAAGAGACCCAGTACTTC
cdr3_aa: CSASSSQETQYF
j_call: TRBJ2-5
clone_size: few
d_call: NA
v_call: TRBV20-1

cdr3_nt: TGCAGCGTTGAGGGACAGGGGGTCGGTGAGCAGTTCTTC
cdr3_aa: CSVEGQGVGEQFF
j_call: TRBJ2-1
clone_size: once
d_call: TRBD1
v_call: TRBV29-1

cdr3_nt: TGCGCCAGCAGCTTGGGAGGACAGGGTGTCTCTGAAGCTTTCTTT
cdr3_aa: CASSLGGQGVSEAFF
j_call: TRBJ1-1
clone_size: NA
d_call: TRBD1
v_call: TRBV5-1

cdr3_nt: TGTGCCAGCTCACCAAAGACAGGGGTGGACACTGAAGCTTTCTTT
cdr3_aa: CASSPKTGVDTEAFF
j_call: TRBJ1-1
clone_size: NA
d_call: TRBD1
v_call: TRBV18

cdr3_nt: TGTGCCAGCAGTTTAGGCTCCGGGCCCTACAATGAGCAGTTCTTC
cdr3_aa: CASSLGSGPYNEQFF
j_call: TRBJ2-1
clone_size: NA
d_call: NA
v_call: TRBV12-3/TRBV12-4

cdr3_nt: TGTGCCTGGAGCCAAGACAGGGATAGCAATCAGCCCCAGCATTTT
cdr3_aa: CAWSQDRDSNQPQHF
j_call: TRBJ1-5
clone_size: NA
d_call: TRBD1
v_call: TRBV30

cdr3_nt: TGCAGTGCTAGTCGGGGGAATGAGCAGTTCTTC
cdr3_aa: CSASRGNEQFF
j_call: TRBJ2-1
clone_size: NA
d_call: NA
v_call: TRBV20-1

cdr3_nt: TGTGCCAGCAGCAAACCCCGGACAGGGGTAGAGACCCAGTACTTC
cdr3_aa: CASSKPRTGVETQYF
j_call: TRBJ2-5
clone_size: NA
d_call: TRBD1
v_call: TRBV14

cdr3_nt: TGTGCCAGCAGTTCGTCAGGGGACTATGGCTACACCTTC
cdr3_aa: CASSSSGDYGYTF
j_call: TRBJ1-2
clone_size: NA
d_call: NA
v_call: TRBV7-9

cdr3_nt: TGCAGCGTCCGACGAAGTACGAACACTGAAGCTTTCTTT
cdr3_aa: CSVRRSTNTEAFF
j_call: TRBJ1-1
clone_size: NA
d_call: NA
v_call: TRBV29-1

cdr3_nt: TGTGCCAGCAGCCCTCCGAAAGGGTCATGGGGAACTTTCTTT
cdr3_aa: CASSPPKGSWGTFF
j_call: TRBJ1-1
clone_size: NA
d_call: NA
v_call: TRBV14

cdr3_nt: TGTGCCAGCAGTCCCGGGGGGAGTAGCCACGAGCAGTACTTC
cdr3_aa: CASSPGGSSHEQYF
j_call: TRBJ2-7
clone_size: NA
d_call: TRBD2
v_call: TRBV6-6

cdr3_nt: TGCAGCGTTGTCTCACCTAGCGGCCTACAAGAGACCCAGTACTTC
cdr3_aa: CSVVSPSGLQETQYF
j_call: TRBJ2-5
clone_size: NA
d_call: TRBD2
v_call: TRBV29-1

cdr3_nt: TGCAGCGTTTCTGTAACCGGACAGGGGGATGGCTACACCTTC
cdr3_aa: CSVSVTGQGDGYTF
j_call: TRBJ1-2
clone_size: NA
d_call: TRBD1
v_call: TRBV29-1

cdr3_nt: TGCGCCAGCAGCTTTGACGGGGGCTCCTACGAGCAGTACTTC
cdr3_aa: CASSFDGGSYEQYF
j_call: TRBJ2-7
clone_size: NA
d_call: NA
v_call: TRBV5-1

cdr3_nt: TGCAGCGTTGACGAGACAGGCCGATCTAACTATGGCTACACCTTC
cdr3_aa: CSVDETGRSNYGYTF
j_call: TRBJ1-2
clone_size: once
d_call: NA
v_call: TRBV29-1

cdr3_nt: TGTGCCAGCAGCCCGACAGGGGGGTATACTGAAGCTTTCTTT
cdr3_aa: CASSPTGGYTEAFF
j_call: TRBJ1-1
clone_size: NA
d_call: TRBD1
v_call: TRBV7-9

cdr3_nt: TGCGCCAGCAGTCTGCAATACGAGCAGTACTTC
cdr3_aa: CASSLQYEQYF
j_call: TRBJ2-7
clone_size: NA
d_call: NA
v_call: TRBV5-1